The 18 T cell receptor beta chains presented below share a single source sample, sequenced in a study of blood T cells in healthy people across ages. Alongside a J-beta primer mix, a sample-barcoded 5' primer served in a second PCR lasting about 6 to 12 cycles. TCRdb called the 5' RACE reads again in MiXCR, with one record for every CDR3 protein. Of about 1.4 million distinct CDR3 sequences in the sample, around 59% were seen once. Sequencing was performed on blood. The receptors shown here come from a man aged 18 to 29 in good health.

This clonotype was found a few times. The chain couples TRBV12-5 to TRBJ2-5; D remains ambiguous. The CDR3 has 14 residues. V lost 5 bases and J 5 bases, leaving 15 bases between the germline ends. The germline V gene encodes CDR1 LGHNT and CDR2 FRNRAP. The CDR3 region is CASGPPNPLETQYF. CDR3 in DNA: TGTGCTAGTGGTCCGCCCAATCCCCTCGAGACCCAGTACTTC.

V usage is TRBV7-2 and J usage is TRBJ2-2; D gene uncertain. V was pared by 1 base and J by 8 bases, with 11 bases between. This CDR3 is 14 amino acids long. Germline assignment: CDR1 SGHTA and CDR2 FQGNSA. CDR3 nucleotide sequence: TGTGCCAGCAGCTTAGGCCCTTATTCTGGGGAGCTGTTTTTT. Translating it yields CASSLGPYSGELFF.

This clonotype was counted a few times. The genes are TRBV4-1 and TRBJ1-2, with 7 bases fitting TRBD1. Looked up from germline, CDR1 is MGHRA and CDR2 is YSYEKL. The V and J ends lost 4 bases and 1 base, in that order; junction bases with no gene match: 9. This CDR3 has 16 amino acids. CDR3 in amino acids: CASSLLQGGDNYGYTF. In DNA, the CDR3 is TGCGCCAGCAGCCTCCTCCAGGGGGGTGATAACTATGGCTACACCTTC.

The rearrangement joins TRBV29-1 to TRBJ1-2, with D perhaps TRBD1 (5 bases). Germline CDR1 is SQVTM and CDR2 is ANQGSEA. The CDR3 has 14 residues. Trimming shortened V by 4 bases and J by 0 bases, and 12 bases separated the two germline ends. In nucleotides, the CDR3 is TGCAGCGTTGCGGAGGGACGGACTAACTATGGCTACACCTTC. It yields the protein CSVAEGRTNYGYTF.

This clonotype was detected only a few times. V usage is TRBV11-2 and J usage is TRBJ2-1; TRBD2 aligns across 8 bases. This CDR3 region has 16 residues. The V gene's germline CDR1 is SGHAT and CDR2 FQNNGV. V was clipped by 3 bases and J by 2 bases; unmatched bases: 6. The CDR3 DNA follows: TGTGCCAGCAGCTTCCAAGCGGGAGTGACCTACAATGAGCAGTTCTTC. Its protein is CASSFQAGVTYNEQFF.

The genes are TRBV11-1 and TRBJ1-6; 8 bases map to TRBD1. From germline, CDR1 is SGHAT and CDR2 FQDESV (reference sequence). The CDR3 has 14 amino acids. The V and J ends lost 5 bases and 13 bases, in that order; junction bases with no gene match: 10. The CDR3 here is CASSTTGVRSPLHF. CDR3 sequence (DNA): TGTGCCAGCAGCACGACAGGGGTCCGCTCGCCCCTCCACTTT.

This clonotype turned up a few times. The rearrangement links TRBV7-9 to TRBJ2-1, with 7 bases identical to TRBD2. The length of the CDR3 is 18 residues. CDR1 and CDR2 from the germline V gene are SEHNR and FQNEAQ (reference sequence). Germline trimming cut 2 bases from V and 4 bases from J; bases unmatched to any gene: 14. CDR3 in amino acids: CASSLMRSGAYKYNEQFF. The DNA of the CDR3 is TGTGCCAGCAGCTTAATGAGAAGCGGGGCCTACAAATACAATGAGCAGTTCTTC.

V is TRBV4-3 and J is TRBJ2-7; 11 bases match TRBD1. The CDR3 spans 18 residues. The V gene's germline CDR1 is LGHNA and CDR2 YSLEER. V trimming: 0 bases; J trimming: 3 bases; junction bases outside the gene matches: 10. As DNA, the CDR3 is TGCGCCAGCAGCCAAGATCTATTTGGGACAGGGGGATTCTACGAGCAGTACTTC. Translation gives CASSQDLFGTGGFYEQYF.

This clonotype appeared a few times. This sequence joins TRBV28 and TRBJ2-5; no clear D. The CDR3 runs 14 residues. Looked up from germline, CDR1 is MDHEN and CDR2 is SYDVKM. V was trimmed by 1 base and J by 1 base, leaving 7 bases between them. The CDR3 loop is CASSLLGSQETQYF. The CDR3 nucleotides read TGTGCCAGCAGTTTATTAGGCAGCCAAGAGACCCAGTACTTC. The full variable domain, with the rest looked up from reference TRBV28 and TRBJ2-5, is DVKVTQSSRYLVKRTGEKVFLECVQDMDHENMFWYRQDPGLGLRLIYFSYDVKMKEKGDIPEGYSVSREKKERFSLILESASTNQTSMYLCASSLLGSQETQYFGPGTRLLVL.

The genes are TRBV6-1 and TRBJ2-3; D gene ambiguous. V dropped 4 bases and J dropped 4 bases, with 6 bases sitting between them. The CDR3 loop spans 12 amino acids. CDR1 is MNHNS, CDR2 SASEGT, per germline. CDR3 in amino acids: CASSGASDTQYF. CDR3 DNA sequence: TGTGCCAGCAGTGGGGCTTCAGATACGCAGTATTTT.

The genes are TRBV3-1 and TRBJ2-5, with D unclear. The CDR3 runs 15 residues. The V gene lost 4 bases and the J gene lost 4 bases, with 16 bases spanning the gap. From germline, CDR1 is LGHDT and CDR2 YNNKEL (reference sequence). The CDR3 sequence is CASSPYSRTGETQYF. CDR3 nucleotide sequence: TGTGCCAGCAGCCCCTATAGCCGGACCGGAGAGACCCAGTACTTC.

This clonotype occurred a few times. The chain couples TRBV7-9 to TRBJ2-1, with D possibly matching TRBD2 (6 bases). This CDR3 spans 16 amino acids. Trimming took off 1 base at V and 8 bases at J, with 18 bases between the two ends. Germline V CDR1 and CDR2: SEHNR, FQNEAQ (reference sequence). The DNA for the CDR3 is TGTGCCAGCAGCTTAGGTAGGGTCTCGGCGGGATATGAGCAGTTCTTC. Residues: CASSLGRVSAGYEQFF.

The chain joins TRBV6-2 or TRBV6-3 to TRBJ2-1, with 7 bases fitting TRBD2. Germline-derived CDR1 and CDR2 are MNHEY and SVGEGT. V dropped 6 bases and J dropped 2; count of bases not matched to a gene: 7. The CDR3 runs to 15 residues. The DNA for the CDR3 is TGTGCCAGCAGATCGTTACTAGCGCCCTACAATGAGCAGTTCTTC. Translation: CASRSLLAPYNEQFF.

The chain carries TRBV29-1 and TRBJ2-1, with TRBD2 identical over 9 bases. Germline V gene sequence: CDR1 SQVTM, CDR2 ANQGSEA. V lost 8 bases to trimming and J lost 6 bases; unmatched junction nucleotides: 11. The CDR3 contains 14 residues. CDR3: CSPILTSGGNEQFF. The CDR3 DNA reads as TGCAGCCCCATATTGACTAGCGGTGGCAATGAGCAGTTCTTC.

The chain combines TRBV29-1 with TRBJ1-2, with no clear D. The V end was cut by 1 base, the J end by 3 bases, with 9 bases between. The CDR3 totals 13 residues. In germline, CDR1 is SQVTM, CDR2 ANQGSEA. The CDR3 DNA reads as TGCAGCGTTGAAGTACCGTCTCACTATGGCTACACCTTC. Protein: CSVEVPSHYGYTF.

The rearrangement joins TRBV10-3 to TRBJ1-1, with D unresolved. This CDR3 region has 13 residues. From germline, CDR1 is ENHRY and CDR2 SYGVKD. V was trimmed by 3 bases and J by 4 bases, leaving 9 bases between them. CDR3 loop: CAISEEEGTEAFF. CDR3 nucleotides: TGTGCCATCAGTGAAGAGGAGGGCACTGAAGCTTTCTTT.

The chain links TRBV28 to TRBJ2-5; TRBD1 is a possible D gene (6 bases). There are 15 residues in the CDR3. Trimming took 5 bases from V and 4 from J, leaving 17 bases between them. CDR1 is MDHEN, CDR2 SYDVKM, per germline. The CDR3, as DNA: TGTGCCAGCAGTCTCAGGGGTGGGGGAAGAGAGACCCAGTACTTC. This gives the protein CASSLRGGGRETQYF.

This clonotype was detected many times. DNA of the CDR3: TGCGCCAGCAGCCAAGAGACAGGTATGAACACTGAAGCTTTCTTT. Translating gives CASSQETGMNTEAFF. The rearrangement joins TRBV4-3 to TRBJ1-1; maybe TRBD1 (6 bases). In germline, CDR1 is LGHNA, CDR2 YSLEER. The CDR3 contains 15 residues. V lost 0 bases and J lost 0, with 8 bases in between.